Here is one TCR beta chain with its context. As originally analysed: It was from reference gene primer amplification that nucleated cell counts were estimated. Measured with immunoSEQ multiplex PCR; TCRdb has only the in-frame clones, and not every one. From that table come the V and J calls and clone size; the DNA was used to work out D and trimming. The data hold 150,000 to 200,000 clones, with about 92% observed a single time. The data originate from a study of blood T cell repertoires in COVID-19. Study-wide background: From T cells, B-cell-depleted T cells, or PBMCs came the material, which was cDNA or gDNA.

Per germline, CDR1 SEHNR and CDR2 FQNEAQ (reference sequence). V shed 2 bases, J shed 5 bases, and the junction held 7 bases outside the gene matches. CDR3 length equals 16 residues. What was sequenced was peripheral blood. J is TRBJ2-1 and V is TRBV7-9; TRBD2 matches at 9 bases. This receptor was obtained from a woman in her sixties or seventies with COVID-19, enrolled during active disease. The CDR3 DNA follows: TGTGCCAGCAGCTTACAGAGGGCTAGCGGGAACAATGAGCAGTTCTTC. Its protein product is CASSLQRASGNNEQFF.